This T cell receptor (beta chain) was documented in a study of cytomegalovirus exposure and HLA in healthy donors. The PCR made use of 60 Vbeta and 13 Jbeta primers. Sequenced by immunoSEQ multiplex PCR; TCRdb stores in-frame clones only, minus some. The sample has roughly 220,000 clones, around 80% seen once; the top ten hold 1.5% to 2%. Comment on this clone: The antigen is unknown. This CDR3 is also generated by other DNA sequences in the sample.

Overall study results and limits: In vitro experiments confirmed that a few CMV-associated chains were specific for CMV antigens. It has been reported that TCR beta sequences accurately predicted the HLA-A and HLA-B alleles of most subjects.

V shed 3 bases, J shed 1 base, and the junction held 3 bases outside the gene matches. Germline values: CDR1 SGHNT, CDR2 YYREEE (reference sequence). CDR3 length: 15 residues. The sequenced material came from PBMCs. The chain employs TRBV5-4 and TRBJ2-2; 7 bases are shared with TRBD1. This sequence originates from a man aged 50 to 59 in good health and CMV-seronegative. The CDR3 coding sequence is TGTGCCAGCAGCTCAGGGGGACAGAACACCGGGGAGCTGTTTTTT. As protein: CASSSGGQNTGELFF.